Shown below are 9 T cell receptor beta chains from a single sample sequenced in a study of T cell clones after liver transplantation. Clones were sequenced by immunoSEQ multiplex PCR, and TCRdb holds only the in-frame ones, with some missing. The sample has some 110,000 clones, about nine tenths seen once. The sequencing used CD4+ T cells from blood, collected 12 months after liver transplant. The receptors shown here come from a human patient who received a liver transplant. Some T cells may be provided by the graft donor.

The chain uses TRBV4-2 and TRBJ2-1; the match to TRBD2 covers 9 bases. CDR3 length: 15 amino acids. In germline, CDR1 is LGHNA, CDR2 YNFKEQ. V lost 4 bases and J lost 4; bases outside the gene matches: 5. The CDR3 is CASSLSGSGYNEQFF. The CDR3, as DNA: TGTGCCAGCAGCCTTAGCGGGAGTGGGTACAATGAGCAGTTCTTC.

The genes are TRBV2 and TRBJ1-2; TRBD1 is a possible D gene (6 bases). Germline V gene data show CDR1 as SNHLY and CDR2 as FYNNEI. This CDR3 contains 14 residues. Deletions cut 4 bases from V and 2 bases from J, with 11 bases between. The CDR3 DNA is TGTGCCAGCAGTGTGTCGCAGGGGAACTATGGCTACACCTTC. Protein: CASSVSQGNYGYTF.

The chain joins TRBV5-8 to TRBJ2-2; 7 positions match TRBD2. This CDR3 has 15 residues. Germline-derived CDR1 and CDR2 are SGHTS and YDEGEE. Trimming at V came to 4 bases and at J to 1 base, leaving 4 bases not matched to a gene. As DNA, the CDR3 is TGTGCCAGCAGCCGGGGACTACTGAACACCGGGGAGCTGTTTTTT. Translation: CASSRGLLNTGELFF.

CDR3 protein: CASSFAGRGQFF. The CDR3 nucleotides read TGTGCCAGCAGCTTTGCCGGGAGAGGGCAGTTCTTC. The chain combines TRBV11-2 with TRBJ2-1, with D possibly matching TRBD2 (6 bases). This CDR3 has 12 amino acids. Germline CDR1 SGHAT, CDR2 FQNNGV. The ends were cut back, 3 bases at V and 12 bases at J, with 12 bases in the middle.

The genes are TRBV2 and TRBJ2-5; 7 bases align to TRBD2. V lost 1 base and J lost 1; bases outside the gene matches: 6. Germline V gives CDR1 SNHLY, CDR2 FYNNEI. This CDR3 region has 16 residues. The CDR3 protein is CASSEGGGALQETQYF. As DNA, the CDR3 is TGTGCCAGCAGTGAAGGGGGAGGGGCACTCCAAGAGACCCAGTACTTC.

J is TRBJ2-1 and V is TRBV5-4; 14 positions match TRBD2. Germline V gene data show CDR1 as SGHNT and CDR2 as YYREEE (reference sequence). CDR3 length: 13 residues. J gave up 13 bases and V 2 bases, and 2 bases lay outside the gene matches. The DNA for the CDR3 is TGTGCCAGCAGCTTCGGGACTAGCGGGAGTCAGTTCTTC. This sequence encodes CASSFGTSGSQFF.

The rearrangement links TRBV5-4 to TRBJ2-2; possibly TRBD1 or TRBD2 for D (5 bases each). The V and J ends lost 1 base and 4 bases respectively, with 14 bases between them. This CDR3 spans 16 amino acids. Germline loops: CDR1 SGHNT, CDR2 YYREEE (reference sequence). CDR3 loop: CASSLFLAGSTGELFF. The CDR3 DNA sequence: TGTGCCAGCAGCTTGTTTCTAGCAGGGAGCACCGGGGAGCTGTTTTTT.

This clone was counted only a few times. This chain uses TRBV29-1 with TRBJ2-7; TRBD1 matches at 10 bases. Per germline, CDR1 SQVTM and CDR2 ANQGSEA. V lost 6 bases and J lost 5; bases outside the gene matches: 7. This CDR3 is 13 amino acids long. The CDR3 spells CSVARDRGNEQYF. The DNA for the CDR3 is TGCAGCGTGGCCCGGGACAGGGGCAACGAGCAGTACTTC.

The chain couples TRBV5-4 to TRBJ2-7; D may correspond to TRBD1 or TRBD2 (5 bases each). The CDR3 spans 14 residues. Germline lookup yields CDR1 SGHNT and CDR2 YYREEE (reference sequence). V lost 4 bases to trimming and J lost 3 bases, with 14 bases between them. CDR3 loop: CASSEGRNVYEQYF. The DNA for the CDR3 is TGTGCCAGCAGCGAGGGACGGAACGTCTACGAGCAGTACTTC.